Listed below are T cell receptor beta chains from one sample, sequenced in a study of T cell responses to AZD1222 COVID-19 vaccine. The assay was immunoSEQ multiplex PCR, and TCRdb's table has in-frame clones only and misses some. The data show approximately 110,000 clones, with roughly nine tenths seen just once and 7.5% held by the top ten. The sequenced sample was peripheral blood, obtained on day 0 of AZD1222 vaccination. The source is an adult in good health. Both conserved end residues are part of each CDR3. D genes are given only for firm matches. Some rows mark clone size as missing; the rest say once, few, many or name a class of expanded clone.

size	V	length	D	J	CDR3	DNA
NA	TRBV5-1	15	NA	TRBJ1-1	CASSPRGGGGTEAFF	TGCGCCAGCAGCCCTCGGGGGGGTGGGGGCACTGAAGCTTTCTTT
NA	TRBV6-5	14	NA	TRBJ2-7	CASSTQPSGYEQYF	TGTGCCAGCAGTACCCAACCCTCGGGATACGAGCAGTACTTC
NA	TRBV2	13	NA	TRBJ1-2	CASSSQDARGYTF	TGTGCCAGCAGTTCACAGGACGCCCGGGGCTACACCTTC
NA	TRBV1	15	NA	TRBJ1-1	CTSSQDWSLNTEAFF	TGCACCAGCAGCCAGGACTGGAGCCTGAACACTGAAGCTTTCTTT
few	TRBV7-9	12	NA	TRBJ1-1	CASSLENREAFF	TGTGCCAGCAGCTTAGAGAACAGGGAAGCTTTCTTT
once	TRBV5-6	13	NA	TRBJ2-7	CASSLVPLNEQYF	TGTGCCAGCAGCTTGGTTCCGTTAAACGAGCAGTACTTC
NA	TRBV2	14	TRBD1	TRBJ1-1	CASRAGTGNTEAFF	TGTGCCAGCAGGGCCGGGACAGGTAACACTGAAGCTTTCTTT
NA	TRBV5-6	14	TRBD1	TRBJ1-4	CASSLAGTGRKLFF	TGTGCCAGCAGCTTGGCGGGGACAGGGAGAAAACTGTTTTTT
NA	TRBV18	16	NA	TRBJ2-2	CASSPEQAANTGELFF	TGTGCCAGCTCACCAGAACAGGCCGCGAACACCGGGGAGCTGTTTTTT
NA	TRBV11-1	16	NA	TRBJ2-7	CASSLSRASLPYEQYF	TGTGCCAGCAGCTTGTCCCGGGCCTCACTCCCCTACGAGCAGTACTTC
NA	TRBV5-5	15	TRBD1	TRBJ1-2	CASSPAEGTVSGYTF	TGTGCCAGCAGCCCGGCCGAGGGGACAGTTTCTGGCTACACCTTC
NA	TRBV18	13	NA	TRBJ1-5	CASSPGGNQPQHF	TGTGCCAGCTCACCAGGGGGCAATCAGCCCCAGCATTTT
NA	TRBV29-1	11	NA	TRBJ2-1	CSVRPYNEQFF	TGCAGCGTTAGACCCTACAATGAGCAGTTCTTC
NA	TRBV11-3	20	TRBD2	TRBJ2-2	CASSRRDGTSGGPRTGELFF	TGTGCCAGCAGCCGAAGGGATGGGACTAGCGGGGGGCCAAGGACCGGGGAGCTGTTTTTT
NA	TRBV3-1/TRBV3-2	13	NA	TRBJ2-7	CASSPLGIYEQYF	TGTGCCAGCAGCCCCCTAGGGATTTACGAGCAGTACTTC
NA	TRBV5-1	15	NA	TRBJ1-6	CASSLGPGNNSPLHF	TGCGCCAGCAGCTTGGGGCCGGGGAATAATTCACCCCTCCACTTT
NA	TRBV9	15	NA	TRBJ1-6	CASSVNSDINSPLHF	TGTGCCAGCAGCGTCAACTCGGACATAAATTCACCCCTCCACTTT
once	TRBV6-4	14	NA	TRBJ1-1	CASRSIGDATEAFF	TGTGCCAGCAGGAGTATTGGGGATGCCACTGAAGCTTTCTTT
NA	TRBV4-2	14	TRBD1	TRBJ2-5	CASSQADRGETQYF	TGTGCCAGCAGCCAAGCCGACAGGGGAGAGACCCAGTACTTC
NA	TRBV6-1	18	TRBD2	TRBJ2-3	CASSEFPSGGVSTDTQYF	TGTGCCAGCAGTGAATTCCCCAGCGGGGGTGTTAGCACAGATACGCAGTATTTT
once	TRBV30	11	NA	TRBJ1-3	CAWTVGNTIYF	TGTGCCTGGACCGTGGGAAACACCATATATTTT
once	TRBV28	17	TRBD2	TRBJ2-3	CASSLWTSGRELDTQYF	TGTGCCAGCAGTTTATGGACTAGCGGGAGGGAGTTAGATACGCAGTATTTT
NA	TRBV3-1/TRBV3-2	14	NA	TRBJ2-1	CASSQTGTSNEQFF	TGTGCCAGCAGCCAAACCGGGACTTCAAATGAGCAGTTCTTC
NA	TRBV28	14	NA	TRBJ1-2	CASSSLNGNYGYTF	TGTGCCAGCAGTTCCCTAAATGGCAACTATGGCTACACCTTC
few	TRBV3-1/TRBV3-2	16	NA	TRBJ2-2	CASSQVVDRNTGELFF	TGTGCCAGCAGCCAAGTAGTAGACAGGAACACCGGGGAGCTGTTTTTT
NA	TRBV7-2	11	NA	TRBJ2-7	CASSSYYEQYF	TGTGCCAGCAGCTCCTACTACGAGCAGTACTTC
few	TRBV5-4	13	NA	TRBJ1-2	CASSLGAAYGYTF	TGTGCCAGCAGCTTGGGGGCAGCCTATGGCTACACCTTC
NA	TRBV28	16	NA	TRBJ1-2	CASSFGVSVVVSGYTF	TGTGCCAGCAGTTTTGGTGTGTCAGTGGTGGTGAGTGGCTACACCTTC
NA	TRBV3-1/TRBV3-2	16	TRBD1	TRBJ1-2	CASSPRRTGNYYGYTF	TGTGCCAGCAGCCCCCGGAGGACAGGGAATTACTATGGCTACACCTTC
NA	TRBV7-8	18	NA	TRBJ1-3	CASSLRGGQAFPGNTIYF	TGTGCCAGCAGCCTGCGAGGCGGACAAGCTTTCCCTGGAAACACCATATATTTT
few	TRBV7-2	13	TRBD1	TRBJ2-1	CASSHDRGNEQFF	TGTGCCAGCAGCCACGACAGGGGAAATGAGCAGTTCTTC
NA	TRBV25-1	13	NA	TRBJ2-7	CASSDPTLTKQYF	TGTGCCAGCAGTGATCCCACCCTTACGAAGCAGTACTTC
NA	TRBV19	12	TRBD1	TRBJ1-2	CASSRQGAGYTF	TGTGCCAGTAGTAGACAGGGGGCTGGCTACACCTTC
NA	TRBV6-5	16	NA	TRBJ2-5	CASSSTPSGSQETQYF	TGTGCCAGCAGTTCCACTCCTTCCGGGAGCCAAGAGACCCAGTACTTC
NA	TRBV7-8	13	NA	TRBJ1-2	CASSLGAPYGYTF	TGTGCCAGCAGCTTAGGGGCACCCTATGGCTACACCTTC
NA	TRBV7-3	15	TRBD2	TRBJ2-1	CASSPFLGGDNEQFF	TGTGCCAGCAGCCCCTTTTTGGGAGGGGACAATGAGCAGTTCTTC
NA	TRBV6-5	13	NA	TRBJ2-3	CASELRDTDTQYF	TGTGCCAGCGAGCTTAGGGACACAGATACGCAGTATTTT
NA	TRBV27	15	TRBD1	TRBJ2-7	CASSLWGQGIVEQYF	TGTGCCAGCAGTTTATGGGGACAGGGCATCGTCGAGCAGTACTTC
NA	TRBV6-5	14	NA	TRBJ1-5	CASSYRTRWDPQHF	TGTGCCAGCAGTTACCGCACTCGGTGGGACCCCCAGCATTTT
few	TRBV7-8	14	NA	TRBJ1-2	CAILPAGESYGYTF	TGTGCCATCCTACCCGCCGGGGAGTCCTATGGCTACACCTTC
NA	TRBV7-2	14	TRBD1	TRBJ1-4	CASSRGQGREKLFF	TGTGCCAGCAGCCGTGGACAGGGGCGTGAAAAACTGTTTTTT
NA	TRBV5-1	15	NA	TRBJ2-5	CASTPGTPGAETQYF	TGCGCCAGCACTCCAGGGACACCGGGGGCCGAGACCCAGTACTTC
NA	TRBV19	16	TRBD2	TRBJ2-1	CASSRAGGGSYNEQFF	TGTGCCAGTAGCCGGGCGGGGGGCGGCTCCTACAATGAGCAGTTCTTC
NA	TRBV12-3/TRBV12-4	13	TRBD2	TRBJ2-7	CASSTAGGNEQYF	TGTGCCAGCAGTACAGCGGGGGGAAACGAGCAGTACTTC
NA	TRBV7-9	15	TRBD2	TRBJ2-7	CASSFGLAVTYEQYF	TGTGCCAGCAGCTTTGGCCTAGCGGTTACCTACGAGCAGTACTTC
NA	TRBV4-1	14	NA	TRBJ2-7	CASSQVQAHYEQYF	TGCGCCAGCAGCCAAGTTCAGGCTCACTACGAGCAGTACTTC
NA	TRBV11-2	15	NA	TRBJ2-5	CASSLEAGDRETQYF	TGTGCCAGCAGCTTAGAGGCTGGGGACCGGGAGACCCAGTACTTC
NA	TRBV2	14	NA	TRBJ1-5	CASSEQGLNQPQHF	TGTGCCAGCAGTGAGCAGGGACTCAATCAGCCCCAGCATTTT
NA	TRBV10-1	15	NA	TRBJ1-4	CASSESRRESEKLFF	TGCGCCAGCAGTGAGTCCCGGAGAGAGAGCGAAAAACTGTTTTTT
NA	TRBV5-5	13	NA	TRBJ1-1	CASSRMGWAEAFF	TGTGCCAGCAGCCGAATGGGCTGGGCTGAAGCTTTCTTT
NA	TRBV7-6	14	TRBD1	TRBJ2-1	CASSRDRSYNEQFF	TGTGCCAGCAGCAGGGACAGGTCCTACAATGAGCAGTTCTTC
NA	TRBV5-1	13	TRBD1	TRBJ2-1	CAGSTGFSNEQFF	TGCGCCGGGTCGACAGGGTTTAGCAATGAGCAGTTCTTC
NA	TRBV18	14	NA	TRBJ2-1	CASSQSQGYNEQFF	TGTGCCAGCTCGCAATCTCAGGGGTACAATGAGCAGTTCTTC
NA	TRBV5-8	12	NA	TRBJ2-3	CASSIFKGPLNF	TGTGCCAGCAGCATTTTTAAGGGCCCGCTGAATTTT
NA	TRBV30	14	NA	TRBJ1-5	CAWSVKGGNQPQHF	TGTGCCTGGAGTGTAAAGGGGGGGAATCAGCCCCAGCATTTT
few	TRBV6-5	14	NA	TRBJ1-3	CASRWLISGNTIYF	TGTGCCAGCAGGTGGCTGATCTCTGGAAACACCATATATTTT
NA	TRBV4-1	14	NA	TRBJ1-5	CASSLGVTNQPQHF	TGCGCCAGCAGCCTTGGAGTTACGAATCAGCCCCAGCATTTT